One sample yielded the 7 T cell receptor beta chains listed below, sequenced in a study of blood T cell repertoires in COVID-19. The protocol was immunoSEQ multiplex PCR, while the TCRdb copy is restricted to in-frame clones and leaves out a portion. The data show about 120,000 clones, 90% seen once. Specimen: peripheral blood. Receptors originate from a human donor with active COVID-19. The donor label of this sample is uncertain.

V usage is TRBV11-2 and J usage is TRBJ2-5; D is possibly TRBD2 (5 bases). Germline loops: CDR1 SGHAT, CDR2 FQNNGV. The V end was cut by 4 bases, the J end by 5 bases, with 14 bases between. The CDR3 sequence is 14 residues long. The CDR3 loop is CASSWTPAEETQYF. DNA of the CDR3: TGTGCCAGCAGCTGGACCCCAGCGGAGGAGACCCAGTACTTC.

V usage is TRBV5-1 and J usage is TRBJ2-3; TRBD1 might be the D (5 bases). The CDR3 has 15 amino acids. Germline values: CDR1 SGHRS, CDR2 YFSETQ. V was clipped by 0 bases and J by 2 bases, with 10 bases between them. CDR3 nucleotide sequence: TGCGCCAGCAGCTTGGTGGGGCTGGACACAGATACGCAGTATTTT. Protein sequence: CASSLVGLDTDTQYF.

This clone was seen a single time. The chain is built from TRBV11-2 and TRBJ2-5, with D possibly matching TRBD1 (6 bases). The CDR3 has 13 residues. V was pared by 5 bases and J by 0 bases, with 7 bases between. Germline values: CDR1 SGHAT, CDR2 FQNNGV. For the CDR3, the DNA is TGTGCCAGCAGCGGACAGAACCAAGAGACCCAGTACTTC. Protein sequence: CASSGQNQETQYF.

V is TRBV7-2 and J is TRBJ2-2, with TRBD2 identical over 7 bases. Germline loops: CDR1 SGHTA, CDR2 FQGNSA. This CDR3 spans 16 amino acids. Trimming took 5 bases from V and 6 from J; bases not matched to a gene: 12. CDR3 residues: CASSARTTGGSGELFF. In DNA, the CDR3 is TGTGCCAGCAGCGCCCGGACAACGGGAGGCTCCGGGGAGCTGTTTTTT.

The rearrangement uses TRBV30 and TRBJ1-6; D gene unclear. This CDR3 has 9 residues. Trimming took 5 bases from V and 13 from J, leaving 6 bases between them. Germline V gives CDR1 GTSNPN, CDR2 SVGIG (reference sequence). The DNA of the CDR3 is TGTGCCTGGGGGCCTCCCCTCCACTTT. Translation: CAWGPPLHF.

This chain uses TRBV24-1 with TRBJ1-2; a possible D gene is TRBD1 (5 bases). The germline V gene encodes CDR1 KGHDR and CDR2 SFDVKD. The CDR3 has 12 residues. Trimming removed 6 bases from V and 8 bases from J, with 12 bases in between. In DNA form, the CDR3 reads TGTGCCACCAGTTATGGGGGAGGAGGCTACACCTTC. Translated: CATSYGGGGYTF.

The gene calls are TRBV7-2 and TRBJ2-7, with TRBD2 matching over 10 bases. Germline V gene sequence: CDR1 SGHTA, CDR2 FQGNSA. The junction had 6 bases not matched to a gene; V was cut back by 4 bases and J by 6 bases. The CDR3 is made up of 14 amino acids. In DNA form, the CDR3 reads TGTGCCAGCAGCTGGAGCGGGGGGGCTTTCGAGCAGTACTTC. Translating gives CASSWSGGAFEQYF.